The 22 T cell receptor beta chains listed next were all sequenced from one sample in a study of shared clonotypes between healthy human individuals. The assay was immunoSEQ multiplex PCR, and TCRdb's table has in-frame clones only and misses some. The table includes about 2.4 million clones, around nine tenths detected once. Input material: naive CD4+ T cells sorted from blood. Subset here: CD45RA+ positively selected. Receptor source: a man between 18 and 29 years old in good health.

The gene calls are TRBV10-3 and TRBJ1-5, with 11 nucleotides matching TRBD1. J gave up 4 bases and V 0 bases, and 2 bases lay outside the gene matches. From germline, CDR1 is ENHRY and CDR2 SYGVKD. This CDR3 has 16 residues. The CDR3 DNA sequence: TGTGCCATCAGTGAGTCGGGACAGGGGGTGAATCAGCCCCAGCATTTT. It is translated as CAISESGQGVNQPQHF.

The CDR3 DNA is TGTGCCATCAGTGTACTGGGGGGAACGGCAGATACGCAGTATTTT. This sequence encodes CAISVLGGTADTQYF. V usage is TRBV10-3 and J usage is TRBJ2-3; D may be TRBD2 (6 bases). This CDR3 comprises 15 residues. Between the trimmed V and J ends, which lost 4 bases and 4 bases, there was a span of 15 bases. In germline, CDR1 is ENHRY, CDR2 SYGVKD.

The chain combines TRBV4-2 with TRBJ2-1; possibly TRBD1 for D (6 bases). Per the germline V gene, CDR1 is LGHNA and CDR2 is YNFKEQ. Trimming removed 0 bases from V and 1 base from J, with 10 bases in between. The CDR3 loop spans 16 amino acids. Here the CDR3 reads CASSQDVTGSYNEQFF. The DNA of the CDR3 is TGTGCCAGCAGCCAAGATGTGACAGGTTCCTACAATGAGCAGTTCTTC.

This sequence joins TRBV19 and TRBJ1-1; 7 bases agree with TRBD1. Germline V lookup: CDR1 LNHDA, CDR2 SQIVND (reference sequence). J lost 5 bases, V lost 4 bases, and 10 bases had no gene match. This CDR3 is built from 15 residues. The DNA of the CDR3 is TGTGCCAGTAGTACCTGGGACAGACCGGGAACTGAAGCTTTCTTT. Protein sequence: CASSTWDRPGTEAFF.

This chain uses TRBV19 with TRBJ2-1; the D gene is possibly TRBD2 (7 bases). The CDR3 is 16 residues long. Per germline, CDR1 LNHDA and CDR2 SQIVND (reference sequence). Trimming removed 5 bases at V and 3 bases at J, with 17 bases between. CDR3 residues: CASSGGAQVFYNEQFF. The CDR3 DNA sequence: TGTGCCAGTAGTGGGGGGGCACAAGTATTCTACAATGAGCAGTTCTTC.

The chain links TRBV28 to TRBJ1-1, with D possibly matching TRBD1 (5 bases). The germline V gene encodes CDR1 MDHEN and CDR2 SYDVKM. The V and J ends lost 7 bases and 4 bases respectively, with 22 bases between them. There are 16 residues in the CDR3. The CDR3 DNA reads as TGTGCCAGCACTTGGCGAGCGTTGGGGGGTGGCACTGAAGCTTTCTTT. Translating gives CASTWRALGGGTEAFF.

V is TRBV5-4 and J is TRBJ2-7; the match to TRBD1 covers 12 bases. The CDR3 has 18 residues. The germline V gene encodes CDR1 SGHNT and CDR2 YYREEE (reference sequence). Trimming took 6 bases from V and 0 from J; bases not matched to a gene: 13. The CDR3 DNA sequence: TGTGCCAGCACTACCAGATTTGGGACAGGGGGCCACTCCTACGAGCAGTACTTC. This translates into CASTTRFGTGGHSYEQYF.

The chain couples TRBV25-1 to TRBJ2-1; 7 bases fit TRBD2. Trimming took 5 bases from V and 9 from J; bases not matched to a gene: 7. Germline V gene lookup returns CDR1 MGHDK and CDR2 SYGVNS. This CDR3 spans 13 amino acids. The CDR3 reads CASSKISGSEQFF. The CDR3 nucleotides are TGTGCCAGCAGTAAAATTAGCGGGTCTGAGCAGTTCTTC.

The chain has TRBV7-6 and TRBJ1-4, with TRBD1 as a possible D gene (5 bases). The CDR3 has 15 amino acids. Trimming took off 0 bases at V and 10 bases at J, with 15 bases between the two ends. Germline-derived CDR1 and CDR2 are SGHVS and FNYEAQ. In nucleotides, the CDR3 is TGTGCCAGCAGCTTAGCCGGCAGTCAGGGAGGAAAACTGTTTTTT. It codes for CASSLAGSQGGKLFF. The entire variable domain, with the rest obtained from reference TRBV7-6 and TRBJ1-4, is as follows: GAGVSQSPRYKVTKRGQDVALRCDPISGHVSLYWYRQALGQGPEFLTYFNYEAQQDKSGLPNDRFSAERPEGSISTLTIQRTEQRDSAMYRCASSLAGSQGGKLFFGSGTQLSVL.

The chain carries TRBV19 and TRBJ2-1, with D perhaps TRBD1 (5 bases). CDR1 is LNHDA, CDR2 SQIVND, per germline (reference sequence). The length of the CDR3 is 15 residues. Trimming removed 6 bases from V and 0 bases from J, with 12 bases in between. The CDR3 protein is CASRTDWTSYNEQFF. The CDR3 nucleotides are TGTGCCAGTAGGACAGACTGGACCTCCTACAATGAGCAGTTCTTC. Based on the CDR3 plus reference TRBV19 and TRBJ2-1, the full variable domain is DGGITQSPKYLFRKEGQNVTLSCEQNLNHDAMYWYRQDPGQGLRLIYYSQIVNDFQKGDIAEGYSVSREKKESFPLTVTSAQKNPTAFYLCASRTDWTSYNEQFFGPGTRLTVL.

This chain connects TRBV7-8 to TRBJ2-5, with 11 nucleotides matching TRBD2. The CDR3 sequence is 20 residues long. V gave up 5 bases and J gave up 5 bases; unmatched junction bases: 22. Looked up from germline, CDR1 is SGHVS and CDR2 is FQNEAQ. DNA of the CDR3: TGTGCCAGCAGCAACTCAAACCATGAGTTAGCGGGGGGGAACTGCGAGACCCAGTACTTC. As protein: CASSNSNHELAGGNCETQYF.

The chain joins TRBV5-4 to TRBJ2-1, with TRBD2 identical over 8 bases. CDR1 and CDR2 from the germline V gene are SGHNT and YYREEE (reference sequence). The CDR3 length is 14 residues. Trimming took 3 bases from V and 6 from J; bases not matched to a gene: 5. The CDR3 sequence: CASSSGLGRNEQFF. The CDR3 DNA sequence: TGTGCCAGCAGCTCGGGACTAGGACGCAATGAGCAGTTCTTC.

For the CDR3, the DNA is TGTGCCGCCAATAGCGGGGAGAACACCGGGGAGCTGTTTTTT. Translation gives CAANSGENTGELFF. The rearrangement joins TRBV10-3 to TRBJ2-2; TRBD2 aligns across 8 bases. Germline V gene lookup returns CDR1 ENHRY and CDR2 SYGVKD. CDR3 length: 14 amino acids. V trimming: 11 bases; J trimming: 1 base; junction bases outside the gene matches: 6.

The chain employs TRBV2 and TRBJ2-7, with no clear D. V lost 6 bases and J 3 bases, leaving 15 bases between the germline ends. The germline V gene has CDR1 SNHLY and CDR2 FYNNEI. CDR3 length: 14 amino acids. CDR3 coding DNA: TGTGCCAGCAGCCCCGAGTTGTTGTACTACGAGCAGTACTTC. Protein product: CASSPELLYYEQYF.

Here the CDR3 reads CASSLITDGSSYNEQFF. In DNA, the CDR3 is TGTGCCAGCAGCTTGATTACAGATGGGAGCTCCTACAATGAGCAGTTCTTC. The gene calls are TRBV5-6 and TRBJ2-1; TRBD2 is a possible D gene (5 bases). This CDR3 is built from 17 residues. The V end was cut by 1 base, the J end by 0 bases, with 14 bases between. Germline V lookup: CDR1 SGHDT, CDR2 YYEEEE.

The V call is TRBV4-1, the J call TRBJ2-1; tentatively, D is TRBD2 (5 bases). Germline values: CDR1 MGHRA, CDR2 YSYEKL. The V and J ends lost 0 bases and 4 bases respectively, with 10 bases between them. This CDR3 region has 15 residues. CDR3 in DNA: TGCGCCAGCAGCCAAGATCTCGGCGGGTACAATGAGCAGTTCTTC. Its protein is CASSQDLGGYNEQFF.

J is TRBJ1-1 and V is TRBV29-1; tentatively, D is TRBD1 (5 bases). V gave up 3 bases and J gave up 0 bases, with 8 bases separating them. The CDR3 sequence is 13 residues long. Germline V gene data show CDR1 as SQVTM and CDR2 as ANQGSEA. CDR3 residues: CSVDRVMNTEAFF. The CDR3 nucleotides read TGCAGCGTTGACAGGGTGATGAACACTGAAGCTTTCTTT.

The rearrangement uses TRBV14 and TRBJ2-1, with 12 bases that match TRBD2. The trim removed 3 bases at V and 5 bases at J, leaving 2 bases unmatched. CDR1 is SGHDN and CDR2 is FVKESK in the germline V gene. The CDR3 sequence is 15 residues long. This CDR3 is CASSQTSGGHNEQFF. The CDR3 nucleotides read TGTGCCAGCAGCCAGACTAGCGGGGGACACAATGAGCAGTTCTTC.

CDR3 protein: CASQAGRYEQYF. CDR3 bases: TGCGCCAGCCAGGCGGGAAGGTACGAGCAGTACTTC. The gene calls are TRBV10-2 and TRBJ2-7; maybe TRBD2 (6 bases). The V gene lost 8 bases and the J gene lost 4 bases, with 12 bases spanning the gap. The CDR3 sequence is 12 residues long. The germline V gene encodes CDR1 WSHSY and CDR2 SAAADI.

CDR3 amino acids: CASSSISGGTGETQYF. The CDR3 bases are TGTGCCAGCAGCTCGATTAGCGGGGGCACTGGGGAGACCCAGTACTTC. The genes are TRBV7-9 and TRBJ2-5; 9 nucleotides line up with TRBD2. Germline loops: CDR1 SEHNR, CDR2 FQNEAQ (reference sequence). Trimming cost V 4 bases and J 5 bases; bases outside gene matches: 11. The CDR3 length is 16 residues. Full variable domain (outside the CDR3, taken from reference TRBV7-9 and TRBJ2-5): DTGVSQNPRHKITKRGQNVTFRCDPISEHNRLYWYRQTLGQGPEFLTYFQNEAQLEKSRLLSDRFSAERPKGSFSTLEIQRTEQGDSAMYLCASSSISGGTGETQYFGPGTRLLVL.

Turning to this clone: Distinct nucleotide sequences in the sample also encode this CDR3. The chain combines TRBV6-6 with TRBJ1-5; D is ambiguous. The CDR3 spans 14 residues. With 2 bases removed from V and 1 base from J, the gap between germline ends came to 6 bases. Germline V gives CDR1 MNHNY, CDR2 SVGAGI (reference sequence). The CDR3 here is CASSYGQSNQPQHF. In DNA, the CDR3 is TGTGCCAGCAGTTACGGGCAGAGCAATCAGCCCCAGCATTTT.

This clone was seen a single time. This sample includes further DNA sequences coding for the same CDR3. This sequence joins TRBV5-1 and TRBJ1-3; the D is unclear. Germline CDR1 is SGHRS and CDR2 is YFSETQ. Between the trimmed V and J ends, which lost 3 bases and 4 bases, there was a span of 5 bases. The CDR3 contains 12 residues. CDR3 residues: CASSSGGNTIYF. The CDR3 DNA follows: TGCGCCAGCAGCTCCGGGGGAAACACCATATATTTT.